This TCR beta chain was found in a study of early T cells in non-severe SARS-CoV-2 infection (TCRdb year 2021). For the study in its entirety: TCR sequencing used bulk RNA from unsorted whole blood, so alpha and beta chains could not be paired. Results and caveats for the whole study, not just this receptor: VDJdb matching was skewed toward anti-spike CD8 responses, so virus-specific expansions were likely underestimated and private and CD4 specificities were missed.

This clonotype was seen only a few times. Its antigen is currently not known. The input lacks base qualities; no much larger clone sits a single base away. Library preparation used 5' RACE. The sequencing machine was a NextSeq 500. In the TCR library protocol, unique molecular identifiers were attached to individual cDNA molecules to correct for PCR bias and sequencing error. Both TCR alpha and beta chains were sequenced, and tight co-correlation was observed between alpha and beta sequence abundances in each sample. As for how the authors treated the data: V gene, J gene and CDR3 annotation of TCR sequences was performed with Decombinator V4. TCRs were defined as expanded if a significant change between any two time points was detected under a Poisson model with p below 0.0001. TCR abundances were normalised to the total number of TCRs sequenced in each sample and reported as counts per million. TRAV1-2 paired with TRAJ12, TRAJ20 or TRAJ33 defined MAIT TCRs, while TRAV10 paired with TRAJ18 defined iNKT TCRs. VDJdb, accessed on 1 November 2021, was searched for TCRs annotated for CMV, EBV and SARS-CoV-2, and TCRs annotated for more than one antigen were excluded. The raw public data were reprocessed by TCRdb itself: fastp quality trimming at Q25, MiXCR clonotype calling, in-frame beta chains only. Entries are consolidated by CDR3 protein sequence, retaining the most common genes and DNA. V and J calls and clone size were set by TCRdb, not the authors. In all, the sample holds some 80,000 distinct CDR3 sequences, and 12% of those were seen once. In total, the top ten clones hold approximately 7% of the sample.

A case-control design nested within a healthcare worker cohort in London, UK, was used, with weekly nasopharyngeal swab PCR tests and blood sampling performed. Healthcare workers were recruited during the week of the UK lockdown, between 23 and 31 March 2020, and followed weekly for up to roughly 15 weeks. From the cysteine through the phenylalanine, the CDR3 covers 17 amino acids. The DNA shown is the 51-base CDR3, in frame from base 1. Reading the germline V gene (reference sequence) gives CDR1 SEHNR and CDR2 FQNEAQ. Ends trimmed: V by 4 bases, J by 8 bases; bases unmatched to a gene: 12. The chain was built from TRBV7-9 and TRBJ2-1, and 12 junctional nucleotides match TRBD2. Sequenced: whole blood. This clonotype was sampled from an adult who was a healthcare worker with PCR-confirmed SARS-CoV-2 infection or an uninfected control (not recorded which). The nucleotides are TGTGCCAGCAGCTCCAGAACGACTAGCGGGAGTTCGGATGAGCAGTTCTTC. It encodes CASSSRTTSGSSDEQFF. Full variable domain (CDR3 extended with the reference TRBV7-9 and TRBJ2-1 proteins): DTGVSQNPRHKITKRGQNVTFRCDPISEHNRLYWYRQTLGQGPEFLTYFQNEAQLEKSRLLSDRFSAERPKGSFSTLEIQRTEQGDSAMYLCASSSRTTSGSSDEQFFGPGTRLTVL.